The next 20 T cell receptor delta chains were all read from a single sample in a study of gamma-delta chains in newborns, infants, children. TCRdb processed the reads again with the CATT caller. The sample has approximately 8,000 delta-chain clones, 1.5% to 2% seen once. The sequenced sample consisted of blood. The receptors stem from a child who was a newborn, infant or young child, either healthy, febrile or measles-vaccinated (not recorded which).

The gene calls are TRDV1 and TRDJ1, with no clear D. The CDR3 has 15 residues. V shed 3 bases and J shed 0 bases, with 11 bases lying between them. Germline V gives CDR1 TSWWSYY, CDR2 QGS. The CDR3 DNA is TGTGCTCTTGGGGACCCTCCCCGGGACACCGATAAACTCATCTTT. Translation: CALGDPPRDTDKLIF.

There are many counts of this clone. The chain recombines TRDV1 with TRDJ1; TRDD3 agrees at 8 bases. Per germline, CDR1 TSWWSYY and CDR2 QGS. The V and J ends lost 2 bases and 3 bases, in that order; junction bases with no gene match: 11. The CDR3 contains 17 residues. The CDR3 is CALGEAPGGLNSDKLIF. DNA for the CDR3: TGTGCTCTTGGGGAAGCCCCTGGGGGACTAAACTCCGATAAACTCATCTTT.

This sequence joins TRDV1 and TRDJ1; 13 nucleotides match TRDD3. The CDR3 sequence is 21 residues long. The V gene end was trimmed by 1 base and the J gene end by 1 base; junction bases not matched to a gene: 15. The germline V gene encodes CDR1 TSWWSYY and CDR2 QGS. CDR3 coding DNA: TGTGCTCTTGGGGAACGTTCCCCCCGTACTGGGGGATACGGGGGCACCGATAAACTCATCTTT. Encoded protein: CALGERSPRTGGYGGTDKLIF.

This clone was detected only a few times. Compared with germline, one end of the junction differs, possibly owing to a read error. This sample also contains other DNA sequences that code for the same CDR3. The chain has TRDV1 and TRDJ2; tentatively, D is TRDD3 (5 bases). CDR1 and CDR2 (germline): TSWWSYY, QGS. CDR3 length equals 17 residues. CDR3 protein: CALGEQGGPALTAQLFF. Here the CDR3 DNA reads TGTGCTCTTGGGGAACAAGGGGGGCCGGCTTTGACAGCGCAACTCTTCTTT.

This clone is deemed medium-sized. Other DNA sequences of this sample code for an identical CDR3. The rearrangement joins TRDV1 to TRDJ1, with 13 bases identical to TRDD3. The germline V gene encodes CDR1 TSWWSYY and CDR2 QGS. The CDR3 sequence is 19 residues long. The ends lost 4 bases at V and 3 bases at J; junction bases unmatched: 14. Written as DNA, the CDR3 is TGTGCTCTTGGGGTATCCGATTACTGGGGGATACGGGTTGCCGATAAACTCATCTTT. This gives the protein CALGVSDYWGIRVADKLIF.

Only a few counts were recorded for this clone. This DNA's translation differs at residue 13 from TCRdb's protein, which comes from a much larger clone; a read error is likely, and the protein shown is translated from the DNA. The chain combines TRDV1 with TRDJ1, with 7 positions matching TRDD3. The V gene end was trimmed by 0 bases and the J gene end by 3 bases; junction bases not matched to a gene: 13. Germline CDR1 and CDR2: TSWWSYY and QGS. CDR3 length: 18 amino acids. The CDR3 loop is CALGELSRGYPYADKLIF. The CDR3 bases are TGTGCTCTTGGGGAACTTTCCAGGGGATATCCATACGCCGATAAACTCATCTTT.

A remark on this clone: TCRdb's protein for this DNA is that of a much larger clone and differs from the translation at residue 6, likely a read error; the protein shown is the DNA translation. The chain joins TRDV2 to TRDJ3; 7 nucleotides match TRDD3. Looked up from germline, CDR1 is GEAIGNYY and CDR2 is EKD. The CDR3 covers 18 residues. V shed 0 bases and J 2 bases; nucleotides not matched to a gene: 6. DNA for the CDR3: TGTGCCTGTGACACCAGTGGATACGGGCCCTGGGACACCCGACAGATGTTTTTC. Translated: CACDTSGYGPWDTRQMFF.

This clone appeared a few times. At residue 11, TCRdb's protein is not the same as the translated DNA, so the protein here was read from the DNA. The chain is built from TRDV2 and TRDJ3; the match to TRDD3 covers 9 bases. Germline CDR1 and CDR2: GEAIGNYY and EKD. The CDR3 covers 20 residues. Germline trimming cut 1 base from V and 0 bases from J; bases unmatched to any gene: 9. The CDR3 here is CACDTVWGMRHSWDTRQMFF. The CDR3 nucleotides are TGTGCCTGTGACACGGTCTGGGGGATGCGCCACTCCTGGGACACCCGACAGATGTTTTTC.

About this clone itself: The TCRdb protein and the DNA translation do not line up at residue 12; the protein shown here was made by translating the DNA. The CDR3 DNA is TGTGCTCTTGGGAGGGGCCCCGGACTGGGGGAGGAGGGAACCGATAAACTCATCTTT. Translating gives CALGRGPGLGEEGTDKLIF. The V gene is TRDV1, the J gene TRDJ1, with 9 positions matching TRDD3. This CDR3 comprises 19 residues. With 5 bases clipped from V and 2 bases from J, the junction kept 18 bases outside the gene matches. Germline CDR1 is TSWWSYY and CDR2 is QGS.

This clone was picked up a small number of times. The junction departs from the called germline gene at one end, perhaps through a read error. This sequence joins TRDV2 and TRDJ3; the match to TRDD3 covers 13 bases. Germline CDR1 is GEAIGNYY and CDR2 is EKD. CDR3 length: 19 amino acids. CDR3 sequence reads: CACDEYWGIRSRDTLQMFF. CDR3 DNA: TGTGCCTGTGACGAGTACTGGGGGATACGCTCCCGGGACACCCTACAGATGTTTTTC.

This clone was picked up a small number of times. The protein listed by TCRdb differs at residue 4 from the translated DNA, so the DNA translation is shown. The chain links TRDV1 to TRDJ1; unclear D gene. CDR1 and CDR2 from the germline V gene are TSWWSYY and QGS. The CDR3 contains 17 residues. CDR3 DNA sequence: TGTGCTCTTAGGGACCTTTCCCGTACTCATGACACCGATAAACTCATCTTT. Its protein product is CALRDLSRTHDTDKLIF.

This clone was recorded a few times. It may be a read error: a sequence one base away is much more abundant. This sequence joins TRAV29/DV5 and TRDJ1, with 12 bases that match TRDD3. The germline CDR1 and CDR2 sequences are NSMFDY and ISSIKDK. The CDR3 has 21 residues. CDR3 sequence reads: CAASALPPRTGGYSLTAKLIF. The CDR3 DNA reads as TGTGCAGCAAGCGCGCTTCCCCCTCGGACTGGGGGATACTCCCTCACCGCTAAACTCATCTTT.

This clone came up a few times. The J gene is TRDJ1, the V gene TRDV1, with TRDD3 matching over 11 bases. Germline V gives CDR1 TSWWSYY, CDR2 QGS. The ends lost 7 bases at V and 0 bases at J; junction bases unmatched: 28. The CDR3 length is 23 residues. The CDR3 spells CALELPGGYQGDQTYQYTDKLIF. As DNA, the CDR3 is TGTGCTCTTGAGCTTCCTGGGGGATACCAGGGAGACCAAACATACCAGTACACCGATAAACTCATCTTT.

This clone was seen a few times. The TCRdb record carries a much larger clone's protein, which differs from this DNA's translation at residue 3; a read error is the likely cause, and the protein listed here is the DNA translation. The chain combines TRDV2 with TRDJ3; 9 positions match TRDD3. The CDR3 has 17 residues. Germline CDR1 reads GEAIGNYY; CDR2 reads EKD. The CDR3 nucleotides read TGTGCCCGTGATTTTACTGGGGGACCCTGGGACACCCGACAGATGTTTTTC. Translation: CARDFTGGPWDTRQMFF.

Worth noting for this clone: At one of its ends the junction is not consistent with the germline gene, which may arise from a read error. The same CDR3 also results from other DNA sequences found in this sample. The chain is built from TRDV3 and TRDJ1, with D possibly being TRDD3 (6 bases). Looked up from germline, CDR1 is TVYSNPD and CDR2 is GDNSRS (reference sequence). The CDR3 is 14 amino acids. DNA for the CDR3: TGTGCCTTTTGTTGGGGATGTGTAACCGATAAACTCATCTTC. It is translated as CAFCWGCVTDKLIF.

Comments on this clone: A much larger clone lies one base from this, so it may be a read error. Other DNA sequences in this sample translate to the same CDR3. This chain joins TRDV1 and TRDJ1, with 8 bases identical to TRDD3. The CDR3 runs to 16 residues. Per germline, CDR1 TSWWSYY and CDR2 QGS. CDR3 DNA: TGTGCTCTTGGCCGGTACTGGGGGCTTTACACCGACAAACTCATCTTT. This translates into CALGRYWGLYTDKLIF.

This clone was seen a few times. This chain joins TRDV3 and TRDJ1, with TRDD3 identical over 11 bases. V dropped 2 bases and J dropped 11; count of bases not matched to a gene: 10. Germline V gives CDR1 TVYSNPD, CDR2 GDNSRS (reference sequence). The CDR3 contains 13 residues. The chain's CDR3 is CAFAGGYMNRLIF. CDR3 in DNA: TGTGCCTTTGCTGGGGGATACATGAATCGGCTCATCTTT. The variable domain in full, completed from reference TRDV3 and TRDJ1, reads CDKVTQSSPDQTVASGSEVVLLCTYDTVYSNPDLFWYRIRPDYSFQFVFYGDNSRSEGADFTQGRFSVKHILTQKAFHLVISPVRTEDSATYYCAFAGGYMNRLIFGKGTRVTVEP.

Points on this clone: The protein TCRdb lists differs from the translation of the DNA at residue 12; the protein given here is translated from the DNA itself. This rearrangement joins TRDV1 to TRDJ1; 9 bases match TRDD2. CDR1 is TSWWSYY and CDR2 is QGS in the germline V gene. V was pared by 1 base and J by 0 bases, with 9 bases of the junction left unmatched. There are 18 residues in the CDR3. The DNA of the CDR3 is TGTGCTCTTGGGGAACATCCCTTCCTACTGGGGAACACCGATAAACTCATCTTT. Protein: CALGEHPFLLGNTDKLIF.

This clone is categorized as medium-sized. Other nucleotide sequences in the sample specify the same CDR3. The chain uses TRDV2 and TRDJ3; 8 bases fit TRDD3. After removal of 0 bases from V and 0 bases from J, the junction contained 30 bases not matched to a gene. The CDR3 is 27 amino acids. Germline V gene data show CDR1 as GEAIGNYY and CDR2 as EKD. CDR3 residues: CACDTRGGENLLWGDRLGSWDTRQMFF. CDR3 nucleotide sequence: TGTGCCTGTGACACCCGTGGAGGGGAGAATCTCCTTTGGGGGGATAGATTGGGCTCCTGGGACACCCGACAGATGTTTTTC.

Comment on this clone: A much larger clonotype is one base distant, so this may be a read error. Other DNA sequences in the same sample also yield this CDR3. V and J are TRDV3 and TRDJ1; 12 bases match TRDD3. The CDR3 length is 17 residues. Germline V CDR1 and CDR2: TVYSNPD, GDNSRS (reference sequence). V trimming: 2 bases; J trimming: 11 bases; junction bases outside the gene matches: 21. Here the CDR3 reads CAFAHHSSDWGIQALIF. In DNA form, the CDR3 reads TGTGCCTTTGCCCACCATAGTTCCGACTGGGGGATACAAGCGCTCATCTTT.